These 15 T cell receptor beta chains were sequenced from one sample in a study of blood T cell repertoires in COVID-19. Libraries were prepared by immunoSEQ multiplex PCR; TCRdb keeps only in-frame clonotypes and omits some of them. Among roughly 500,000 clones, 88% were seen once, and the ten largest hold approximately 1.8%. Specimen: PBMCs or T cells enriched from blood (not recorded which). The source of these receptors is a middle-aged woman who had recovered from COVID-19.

For the CDR3, the DNA is TGTGCCAGTAGTATTTTCCGAAGCAGGGCGAGTGGCTACACCTTC. This translates into CASSIFRSRASGYTF. This chain uses TRBV19 with TRBJ1-2, with D possibly TRBD1 on 5 matching bases. This CDR3 comprises 15 residues. V was trimmed by 3 bases and J by 7 bases, leaving 18 bases between them. Per germline, CDR1 LNHDA and CDR2 SQIVND (reference sequence).

CDR3 residues: CASSQDISVHSYEQYF. CDR3 coding DNA: TGCGCCAGCAGCCAAGATATAAGCGTACACTCCTACGAGCAGTACTTC. V gene TRBV4-3 combines with J gene TRBJ2-7; D remains unclear. In germline, CDR1 is LGHNA, CDR2 YSLEER. The CDR3 extends over 16 amino acids. The V end lost 0 bases, the J end lost 0 bases, and 12 bases lay between the germline ends.

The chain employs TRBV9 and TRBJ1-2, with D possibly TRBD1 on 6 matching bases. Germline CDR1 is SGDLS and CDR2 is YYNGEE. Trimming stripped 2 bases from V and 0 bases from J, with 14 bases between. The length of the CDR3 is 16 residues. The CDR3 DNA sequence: TGTGCCAGCAGCGTGTACCCAGGGGCAGCTAACTATGGCTACACCTTC. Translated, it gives CASSVYPGAANYGYTF.

The CDR3 is CASSPPSGKGYEQYF. Written as DNA, the CDR3 is TGTGCCAGCAGCCCCCCTAGCGGGAAAGGCTACGAGCAGTACTTC. The chain joins TRBV6-5 to TRBJ2-7, with 9 bases lining up with TRBD2. V was clipped by 6 bases and J by 3 bases; unmatched bases: 9. The germline CDR1 and CDR2 sequences are MNHEY and SVGAGI. The CDR3 covers 15 residues.

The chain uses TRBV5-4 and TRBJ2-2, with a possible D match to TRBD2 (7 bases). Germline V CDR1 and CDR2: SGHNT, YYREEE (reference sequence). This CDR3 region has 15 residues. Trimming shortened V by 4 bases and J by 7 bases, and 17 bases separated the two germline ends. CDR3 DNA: TGTGCCAGCAGCCAAACCGGACTAGGGGGCGGGGAGCTGTTTTTT. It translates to CASSQTGLGGGELFF.

CDR3 region: CASSLAGSQGQPQHF. The CDR3 DNA is TGTGCCAGCAGCTTAGCGGGATCGCAGGGTCAGCCCCAGCATTTT. The chain joins TRBV7-2 to TRBJ1-5, with D perhaps TRBD1 (5 bases). This CDR3 contains 15 residues. The ends were cut back, 0 bases at V and 6 bases at J, with 12 bases in the middle. Germline CDR1 and CDR2: SGHTA and FQGNSA.

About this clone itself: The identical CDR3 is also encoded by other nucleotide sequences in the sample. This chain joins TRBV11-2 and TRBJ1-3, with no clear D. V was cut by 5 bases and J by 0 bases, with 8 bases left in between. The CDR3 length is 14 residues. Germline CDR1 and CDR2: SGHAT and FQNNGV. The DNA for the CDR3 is TGTGCCAGCAGCCTGAGTATCTCTGGAAACACCATATATTTT. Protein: CASSLSISGNTIYF.

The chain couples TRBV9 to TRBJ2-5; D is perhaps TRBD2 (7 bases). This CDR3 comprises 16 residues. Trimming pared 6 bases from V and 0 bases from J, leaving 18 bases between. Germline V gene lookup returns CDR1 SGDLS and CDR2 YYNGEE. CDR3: CASTKQGGSYQETQYF. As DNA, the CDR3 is TGTGCCAGCACAAAACAGGGCGGGAGCTACCAAGAGACCCAGTACTTC.

The CDR3 nucleotides read TGCGCCAGCGCTTTACGGGGGACAGGCGGCCACGAGCAGTACTTC. Amino acid sequence: CASALRGTGGHEQYF. The chain has TRBV5-1 and TRBJ2-7; the match to TRBD1 covers 8 bases. Germline V gene sequence: CDR1 SGHRS, CDR2 YFSETQ. CDR3 length: 15 amino acids. J gave up 5 bases and V 7 bases, and 14 bases lay outside the gene matches.

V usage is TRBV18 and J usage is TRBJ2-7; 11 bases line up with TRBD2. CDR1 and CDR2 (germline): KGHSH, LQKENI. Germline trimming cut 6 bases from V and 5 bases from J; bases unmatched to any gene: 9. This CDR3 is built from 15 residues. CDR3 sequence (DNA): TGTGCCAGCTCGTCTCAACTAGCGGGAGAGAACGAGCAGTACTTC. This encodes CASSSQLAGENEQYF.

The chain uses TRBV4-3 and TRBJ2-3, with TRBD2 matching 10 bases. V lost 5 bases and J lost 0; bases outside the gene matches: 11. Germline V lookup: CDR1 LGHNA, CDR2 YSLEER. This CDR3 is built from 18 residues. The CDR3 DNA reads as TGCGCCAGCAGCTTTGGACTAGCGGAACAGACTAGCACAGATACGCAGTATTTT. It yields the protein CASSFGLAEQTSTDTQYF.

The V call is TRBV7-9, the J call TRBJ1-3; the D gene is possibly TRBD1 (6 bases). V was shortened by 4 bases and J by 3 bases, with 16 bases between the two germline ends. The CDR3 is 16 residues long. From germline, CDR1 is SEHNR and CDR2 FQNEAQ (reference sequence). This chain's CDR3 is CASSSTWRTDGNTIYF. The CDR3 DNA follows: TGTGCCAGCAGCTCGACTTGGCGGACAGATGGAAACACCATATATTTT.

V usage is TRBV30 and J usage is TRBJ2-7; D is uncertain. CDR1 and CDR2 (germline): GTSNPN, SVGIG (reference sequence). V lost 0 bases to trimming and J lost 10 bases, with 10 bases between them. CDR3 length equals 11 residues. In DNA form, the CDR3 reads TGTGCCTGGAGTGTAGGCGGAGCTCAGTACTTC. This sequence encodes CAWSVGGAQYF.

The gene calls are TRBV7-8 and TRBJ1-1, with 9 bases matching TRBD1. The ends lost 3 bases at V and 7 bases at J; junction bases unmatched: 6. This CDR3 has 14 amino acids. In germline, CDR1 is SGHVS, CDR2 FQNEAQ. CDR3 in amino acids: CASSLNGQGIEAFF. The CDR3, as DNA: TGTGCCAGCAGCTTGAATGGACAGGGGATTGAAGCTTTCTTT.

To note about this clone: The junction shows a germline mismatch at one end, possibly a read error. Here the CDR3 reads CASSFVARGNEQYF. As DNA, the CDR3 is TGTGCTAGCAGCTTCGTCGCACGGGGGAACGAGCAGTACTTC. J is TRBJ2-7 and V is TRBV7-7, with D maybe TRBD2 (6 bases). CDR1 and CDR2 (germline): SSHAT, FNYEAQ (reference sequence). This CDR3 region has 14 residues.